The clone carrying this TCR beta chain appeared a few times. TCRdb itself ran the 5' RACE reads through MiXCR, one entry per CDR3 protein. The table includes under 500,000 distinct CDR3 sequences, roughly an eighth detected once. Trimming at V came to 0 bases and at J to 8 bases, leaving 5 bases not matched to a gene. Germline CDR1 LNHDA, CDR2 SQIVND (reference sequence). This CDR3 region has 15 residues. The data were obtained in a study of identical twins. Another study also made use of these data, one on yellow fever vaccine responses in identical twins.

The sample consisted of CD4+ T cells sorted from blood. The receptor's source is a young woman in good health. The V call is TRBV19, the J call TRBJ2-1; TRBD1 agrees at 9 bases. The CDR3 nucleotides read TGTGCCAGTAGTATAGACACAGGGGGCAGTTATGAGCAGTTCTTC. Translating gives CASSIDTGGSYEQFF.